The T cell receptor (beta chain) described here comes from a study of Ad26.COV2.S vaccination and SARS-CoV-2 variants. Study background: The authors gave Ad26.COV2.S intramuscularly, either once or twice 56 days apart.

General study findings and limits: Spike-specific TCR breadth in vaccine recipients exceeded that seen in placebo recipients. Non-spike TCR breadth showed similarity between vaccine and placebo recipients.

Concerning this clone: Its antigen is not known.

Germline-derived CDR1 and CDR2 are SGHNT and YYREEE (reference sequence). CDR3 size: 15 residues. Trimming stripped 0 bases from V and 0 bases from J, with 7 bases between. Data came from immunoSEQ multiplex PCR; TCRdb stores just in-frame clones and leaves some out. The data hold hundreds of thousands of clones, with roughly 90% observed a single time. Treatment meaning: roughly 20 received Ad26.COV2.S at low or high dose, single or two shots; a few received placebo; per-sample allocation not given. It was on day 63 after the first vaccine or placebo injection that samples were taken. J is TRBJ1-3 and V is TRBV5-4; D unresolved. The origin of this receptor is a person between 18 and 65 years old who received the Ad26.COV2.S COVID-19 vaccine or a placebo. This material consisted of peripheral blood, taken in a trial of Ad26.COV2.S vaccine versus placebo. The CDR3 protein is CASSLGQTSGNTIYF. The CDR3 DNA follows: TGTGCCAGCAGCTTGGGACAAACCTCTGGAAACACCATATATTTT.